This T cell receptor beta chain was recovered during a study of cytomegalovirus exposure and HLA in healthy donors. Study-level background: A prior analysis found 100 million to 140 million unique TCR beta sequences from approximately 190 million T cells.

Germline V CDR1 and CDR2: MDHEN, SYDVKM. This CDR3 has 16 residues. The germline V and J ends were trimmed by 1 base and 0 bases, with 10 bases remaining between them. Study-wide points: Association of a missense DCLRE1C variant with TCR beta V- and J-gene trimming was reported in a later analysis.

This PCR relied on a set of 60 Vbeta primers and 13 Jbeta primers. Repertoires were generated with immunoSEQ multiplex PCR, while TCRdb's copy carries only in-frame clones and drops some. The sample consists of 200,000 to 300,000 clones, about 81% of them appearing once. Note on this clone: Its antigen is as yet unknown.

The sequenced material came from PBMCs. This clonotype was sampled from a woman aged 55-70 years in good health and CMV-seropositive. The chain carries TRBV28 and TRBJ2-1; D may be TRBD2 (5 bases). DNA of the CDR3: TGTGCCAGCAGTTTATCTAGCAGGAGCTCCTACAATGAGCAGTTCTTC. Residues: CASSLSSRSSYNEQFF.